The clone carrying this T cell receptor beta chain has more than one count but fewer than ten. Its antigen remains unknown. Each sorted fraction was over 98% pure. Every bit of the isolated RNA underwent reverse transcription, so sequencing read expressed TCRB transcripts. Measured with immunoSEQ multiplex PCR; TCRdb has only the in-frame clones, and not every one. The top ten clones hold just under 0.04% of a sample with 630,000 or so clones, about 14% of them seen once. This sample stems from a study of beta chain features in type 1 diabetes. Study context: In all, 107,917,701 sorted cells from all samples were analyzed. Findings and limits, study-wide: Among patients with Type 1 diabetes, TCRB CDR3s were moderately but significantly shorter in every one of the four CD4+ subsets. Compared to healthy donors, patients appeared to have naive, central memory and Treg TCRB repertoires that were more alike.

The germline V and J ends were trimmed by 7 bases and 7 bases, with 14 bases remaining between them. There are 13 residues in the CDR3. CDR1 is MNHEY and CDR2 is SVGAGI in the germline V gene. The rearrangement links TRBV6-5 to TRBJ2-1, with D maybe TRBD1 (5 bases). Sequenced material: naive CD4+ T cells from blood. The TCR comes from a young man with type 1 diabetes. In nucleotides, the CDR3 is TGTGCCAGCACCCGACCCCCAGGGAATGAGCAGTTCTTC. It specifies CASTRPPGNEQFF.